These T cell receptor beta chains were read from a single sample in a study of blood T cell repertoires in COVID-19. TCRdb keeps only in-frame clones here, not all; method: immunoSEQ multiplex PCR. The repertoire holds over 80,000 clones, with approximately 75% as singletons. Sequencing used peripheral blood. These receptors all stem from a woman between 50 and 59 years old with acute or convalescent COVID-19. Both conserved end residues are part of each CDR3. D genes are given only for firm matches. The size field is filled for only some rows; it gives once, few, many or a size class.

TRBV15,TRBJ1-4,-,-,CATSPGRGGMKKLFF,TGTGCCACCAGCCCTGGGAGGGGTGGGATGAAAAAACTGTTTTTT
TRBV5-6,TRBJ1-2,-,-,CASSLASGGLLYGYTF,TGTGCCAGCAGCTTGGCGTCAGGCGGACTCCTCTATGGCTACACCTTC
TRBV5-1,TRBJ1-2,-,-,CASSLAMSGAGYTF,TGCGCCAGCAGCTTGGCCATGTCAGGGGCCGGCTACACCTTC
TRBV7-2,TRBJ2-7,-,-,CASSKRADTYEQYF,TGTGCCAGCAGCAAGAGGGCTGATACCTACGAGCAGTACTTC
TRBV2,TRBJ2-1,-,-,CASSNREMDNEQFF,TGTGCCAGCAGTAACAGGGAAATGGACAATGAGCAGTTCTTC
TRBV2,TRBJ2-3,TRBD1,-,CASIQDRGSDTQYF,TGTGCCAGCATCCAGGACAGGGGAAGTGATACGCAGTATTTT
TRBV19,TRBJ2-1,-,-,CASHRGGSYNEQFF,TGTGCCAGTCATAGGGGGGGATCGTACAATGAGCAGTTCTTC
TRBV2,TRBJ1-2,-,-,CASTRRGANYGYTF,TGTGCCAGCACACGCAGGGGAGCTAACTATGGCTACACCTTC
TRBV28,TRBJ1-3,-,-,CAARLNSGNTIYF,TGTGCCGCCAGGCTCAACTCTGGAAACACCATATATTTT
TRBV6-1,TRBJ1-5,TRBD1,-,CASSEIGQGIVFVNQPQHF,TGTGCCAGCAGTGAAATTGGACAGGGGATCGTCTTCGTCAATCAGCCCCAGCATTTT
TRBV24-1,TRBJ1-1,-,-,CATSDGRASTEAFF,TGTGCCACCAGTGATGGCAGGGCCAGCACTGAAGCTTTCTTT
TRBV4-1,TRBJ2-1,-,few,CASSPPGREEQFF,TGCGCCAGCAGCCCGCCAGGACGGGAAGAGCAGTTCTTC
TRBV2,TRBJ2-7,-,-,CASSRTWSSYEQYF,TGTGCCAGCAGTAGGACATGGAGCTCCTACGAGCAGTACTTC
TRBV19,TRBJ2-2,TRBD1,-,CASTGQGWTGELFF,TGTGCCAGTACGGGACAGGGTTGGACCGGGGAGCTGTTTTTT
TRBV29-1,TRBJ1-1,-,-,CSVEERGWNTEAFF,TGCAGCGTTGAAGAGCGGGGGTGGAACACTGAAGCTTTCTTT
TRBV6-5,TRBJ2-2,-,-,CASSYGGAGTGELFF,TGTGCCAGCAGTTACGGGGGGGCTGGCACCGGGGAGCTGTTTTTT
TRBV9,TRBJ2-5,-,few,CASSRGRGEETQYF,TGTGCCAGCAGCCGGGGCAGGGGTGAGGAGACCCAGTACTTC
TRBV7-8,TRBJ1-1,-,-,CASSFGQSNTEAFF,TGTGCCAGCAGCTTCGGACAGAGCAACACTGAAGCTTTCTTT
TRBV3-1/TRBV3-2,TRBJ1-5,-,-,CASSQDQGGVSQPQHF,TGTGCCAGCAGCCAAGACCAGGGCGGTGTTAGTCAGCCCCAGCATTTT
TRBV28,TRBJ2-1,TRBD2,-,CASSLPVGKRGGYNEQFF,TGTGCCAGCAGTTTACCCGTCGGAAAGCGGGGGGGATACAATGAGCAGTTCTTC
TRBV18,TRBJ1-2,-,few,CASSPSELSKNTF,TGTGCCAGCTCACCAAGTGAACTCTCAAAGAACACCTTC
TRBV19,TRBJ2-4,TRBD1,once,CASSWDRDDEAYEAKNIQYF,TGTGCCAGTAGTTGGGACAGGGACGATGAGGCCTATGAGGCCAAAAACATTCAGTACTTC
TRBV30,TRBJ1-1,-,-,CAWSALLNTEAFF,TGTGCCTGGAGTGCCCTCCTGAACACTGAAGCTTTCTTT
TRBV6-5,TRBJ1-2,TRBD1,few,CASSYGAGGVYGYTF,TGTGCCAGCAGTTACGGGGCAGGGGGCGTCTATGGCTACACCTTC
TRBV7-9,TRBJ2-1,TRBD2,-,CASSQGLAGVEQFF,TGTGCCAGCAGCCAGGGACTAGCGGGGGTAGAGCAGTTCTTC
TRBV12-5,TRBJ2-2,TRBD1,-,CASALTGANTGELFF,TGTGCTAGTGCCCTGACAGGGGCGAACACCGGGGAGCTGTTTTTT
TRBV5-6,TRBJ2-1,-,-,CASSLGAGSTYNEQFF,TGTGCCAGCAGCTTGGGGGCGGGGAGCACCTACAATGAGCAGTTCTTC
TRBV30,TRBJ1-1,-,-,CAWTAWRTEAFF,TGTGCCTGGACAGCTTGGAGGACTGAAGCTTTCTTT
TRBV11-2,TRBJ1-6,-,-,CASSTQTGKGSPLHF,TGTGCCAGCAGCACACAGACAGGAAAGGGTTCACCCCTCCACTTT
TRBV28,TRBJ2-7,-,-,CASSPQQVSPEQYF,TGTGCCAGCAGTCCCCAGCAGGTTTCCCCTGAGCAGTACTTC
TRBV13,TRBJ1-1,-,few,CASSPRAVYEAFF,TGTGCCAGCAGCCCACGCGCTGTTTATGAAGCTTTCTTT
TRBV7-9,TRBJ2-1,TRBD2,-,CASSFQLAGYNEQFF,TGTGCCAGCAGCTTCCAACTAGCGGGGTACAATGAGCAGTTCTTC
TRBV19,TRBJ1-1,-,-,CASSATENTEAFF,TGTGCCAGTAGTGCGACAGAGAACACTGAAGCTTTCTTT
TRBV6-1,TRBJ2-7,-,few,CASSDRGEQYF,TGTGCCAGCAGTGATAGGGGCGAGCAGTACTTC
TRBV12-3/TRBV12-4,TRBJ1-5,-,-,CASNSGAQPQHF,TGTGCCAGCAACTCAGGGGCTCAGCCCCAGCATTTT
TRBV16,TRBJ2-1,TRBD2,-,CASSLLAGGRNNEQFF,TGTGCCAGCAGCCTGTTAGCGGGGGGGCGCAACAATGAGCAGTTCTTC
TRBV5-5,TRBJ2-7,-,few,CASSLGDSSSYEQYF,TGTGCCAGCAGCTTGGGAGACAGCAGCTCCTACGAGCAGTACTTC
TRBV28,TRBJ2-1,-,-,CASSMDLRTYNEQFF,TGTGCCAGCAGTATGGACTTGCGAACCTACAATGAGCAGTTCTTC